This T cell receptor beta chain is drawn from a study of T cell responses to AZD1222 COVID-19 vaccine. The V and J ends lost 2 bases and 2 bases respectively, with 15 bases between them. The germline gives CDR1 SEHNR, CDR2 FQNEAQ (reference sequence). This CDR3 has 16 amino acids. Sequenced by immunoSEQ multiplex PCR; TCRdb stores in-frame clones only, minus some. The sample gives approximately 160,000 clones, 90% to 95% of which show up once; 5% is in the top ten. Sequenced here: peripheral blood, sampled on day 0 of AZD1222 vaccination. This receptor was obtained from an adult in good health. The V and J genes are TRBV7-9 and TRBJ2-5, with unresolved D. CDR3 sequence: CASSLPLLASQETQYF. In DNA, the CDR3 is TGTGCCAGCAGCTTACCCCTGTTGGCTTCTCAAGAGACCCAGTACTTC.